What follows are 11 T cell receptor beta chains derived from one specimen sequenced in a study of blood T cell repertoires in COVID-19. Assay used: immunoSEQ multiplex PCR; TCRdb lists only in-frame clones, some missing. The sample carries some 170,000 clones, over 80% recorded once. What was sequenced was peripheral blood. Every receptor here comes from a woman aged 80 or over with active or convalescent COVID-19.

The V and J genes are TRBV27 and TRBJ1-2, with D possibly TRBD1 on 5 matching bases. Trimming shortened V by 2 bases and J by 0 bases, and 10 bases separated the two germline ends. This CDR3 has 15 residues. Per germline, CDR1 MNHEY and CDR2 SMNVEV (reference sequence). The CDR3 sequence: CASSLTLTANYGYTF. Written as DNA, the CDR3 is TGTGCCAGCAGTTTAACATTGACAGCTAACTATGGCTACACCTTC.

This rearrangement joins TRBV12-5 to TRBJ2-1; 8 nucleotides line up with TRBD2. Germline V CDR1 and CDR2: LGHNT, FRNRAP. The CDR3 covers 15 residues. V dropped 7 bases and J dropped 4; count of bases not matched to a gene: 9. CDR3 in DNA: TGTGCTAGTGCCCTGAGGCTAGCGGGTTACAATGAGCAGTTCTTC. Its translation is CASALRLAGYNEQFF.

This clone was counted only a few times. CDR3 amino acids: CAWILPGQEDQPQHF. Here the CDR3 DNA reads TGTGCCTGGATTCTCCCGGGACAGGAGGATCAGCCCCAGCATTTT. The V and J genes are TRBV30 and TRBJ1-5; 8 nucleotides line up with TRBD1. The germline V gene has CDR1 GTSNPN and CDR2 SVGIG (reference sequence). There are 15 residues in the CDR3. Germline trimming cut 4 bases from V and 5 bases from J; bases unmatched to any gene: 10.

V and J are TRBV6-2 or TRBV6-3 and TRBJ1-4; D is uncertain. CDR1 is MNHEY, CDR2 SVGEGT, per germline. The CDR3 contains 16 residues. V was shortened by 0 bases and J by 8 bases, with 16 bases between the two germline ends. The CDR3 region has the DNA TGTGCCAGCAGTTACTCGACGGCGGAGGTGGTCGAAAAACTGTTTTTT. This translates into CASSYSTAEVVEKLFF.

The J gene is TRBJ1-2, the V gene TRBV21-1; TRBD1, as called in the table, went unchecked against the DNA. TRBV21-1 is shown as a pseudogene. The CDR3 runs to 15 residues. CDR3 in amino acids: CASSKGQGANYGYTF. CDR3 DNA sequence: TGTGCCAGCAGCAAAGGACAGGGGGCTAACTATGGCTACACCTTC.

The chain has TRBV11-2 and TRBJ2-2; D may be TRBD2 (7 bases). The CDR3 length is 18 residues. Germline values: CDR1 SGHAT, CDR2 FQNNGV. Trimming took off 2 bases at V and 7 bases at J, with 23 bases between the two ends. DNA for the CDR3: TGTGCCAGCAGCTTAACCCCCCAGGAGGGGGGGCCTTACGGGGAGCTGTTTTTT. It specifies CASSLTPQEGGPYGELFF.

This clone is a singleton in its sample. The chain employs TRBV19 and TRBJ1-5, with a tentative D call TRBD1 (6 bases). This CDR3 has 17 residues. Germline CDR1 and CDR2: LNHDA and SQIVND (reference sequence). The V gene lost 2 bases and the J gene lost 8 bases, with 22 bases spanning the gap. Here the CDR3 DNA reads TGTGCCAGTAGTATAACCCTCCAGGGGCTGATAGGGAAGCCCCAGCATTTT. Translated, it gives CASSITLQGLIGKPQHF.

This clone was counted only a few times. The V gene is TRBV5-1, the J gene TRBJ2-1; TRBD2 might be the D (5 bases). CDR3 size: 16 residues. Trimming removed 4 bases at V and 0 bases at J, with 14 bases between. Looked up from germline, CDR1 is SGHRS and CDR2 is YFSETQ. CDR3 sequence reads: CASSINGVSSYNEQFF. The CDR3 DNA follows: TGCGCCAGCAGCATTAACGGGGTCTCCTCCTACAATGAGCAGTTCTTC.

V gene TRBV20-1 combines with J gene TRBJ1-2, with TRBD1 identical over 7 bases. There are 12 residues in the CDR3. CDR1 and CDR2 (germline): DFQATT, SNEGSKA (reference sequence). V trimming: 3 bases; J trimming: 6 bases; junction bases outside the gene matches: 4. CDR3 sequence (DNA): TGCAGTGCTAGTAGGGGGCAGGATGGCTACACCTTC. As protein: CSASRGQDGYTF.

This clone was recorded a few times. This chain links TRBV5-8 with TRBJ1-1, with TRBD1 matching over 7 bases. Unmatched junction bases numbered 9, after V lost 0 bases and J lost 4 bases. The CDR3 is made up of 16 amino acids. Per the germline V gene, CDR1 is SGHTS and CDR2 is YDEGEE. The CDR3 sequence: CASSLVRGLGSTEAFF. CDR3 bases: TGTGCCAGCAGCTTGGTGAGGGGGCTGGGAAGCACTGAAGCTTTCTTT.

This clone was seen a few times. The chain recombines TRBV6-5 with TRBJ1-1; 10 positions match TRBD1. The trim removed 6 bases at V and 7 bases at J, leaving 2 bases unmatched. Germline lookup yields CDR1 MNHEY and CDR2 SVGAGI. This CDR3 region has 12 residues. In DNA, the CDR3 is TGTGCCAGCAGAGGGACAGGGGATGAAGCTTTCTTT. Protein sequence: CASRGTGDEAFF.